These 22 T cell receptor beta chains were sequenced from one sample in a study of blood T cell repertoires in COVID-19. TCRdb keeps only in-frame clones here, not all; method: immunoSEQ multiplex PCR. The sample includes a few hundred thousand clones, roughly nine tenths of them seen just once. The sample consisted of peripheral blood. The receptors were gathered from a man aged 18 to 30 with active or convalescent COVID-19.

The rearrangement uses TRBV7-9 and TRBJ2-7, with 8 bases aligning to TRBD1. From germline, CDR1 is SEHNR and CDR2 FQNEAQ (reference sequence). The CDR3 runs to 14 residues. Germline trimming cut 4 bases from V and 2 bases from J; bases unmatched to any gene: 4. CDR3 loop: CASSSAGGTYEQYF. The CDR3 DNA reads TGTGCCAGCAGCTCGGCAGGGGGCACCTACGAGCAGTACTTC.

The chain couples TRBV19 to TRBJ1-2; D ambiguous. Germline CDR1 reads LNHDA; CDR2 reads SQIVND (reference sequence). CDR3 length equals 16 residues. The ends were cut back, 6 bases at V and 0 bases at J, with 17 bases in the middle. The CDR3 bases are TGTGCCAGTAGGCCGGGCAGCGGTATAGCTAACTATGGCTACACCTTC. Translated, it gives CASRPGSGIANYGYTF.

Only one count was recorded for this clone. The chain links TRBV11-3 to TRBJ1-1; 7 bases align to TRBD1. CDR1 SGHNT and CDR2 YENEEA come from the germline V gene. V shed 5 bases and J 11 bases; nucleotides not matched to a gene: 8. The CDR3 runs 12 residues. This CDR3 reads CASSPRQGEAFF. CDR3 DNA sequence: TGTGCCAGCAGCCCCCGACAGGGAGAGGCTTTCTTT.

The gene calls are TRBV4-1 and TRBJ2-3, with TRBD2 matching over 10 bases. The CDR3 loop spans 15 amino acids. Per germline, CDR1 MGHRA and CDR2 YSYEKL. With 4 bases clipped from V and 1 base from J, the junction kept 2 bases outside the gene matches. The CDR3 loop reads CASSRLAGGTDTQYF. The CDR3, as DNA: TGCGCCAGCAGCCGGCTAGCGGGAGGCACAGATACGCAGTATTTT.

This sequence joins TRBV29-1 and TRBJ2-1, with 7 bases aligning to TRBD1. Germline V gene data show CDR1 as SQVTM and CDR2 as ANQGSEA. CDR3 length equals 14 residues. V trimming: 7 bases; J trimming: 0 bases; junction bases outside the gene matches: 6. The CDR3 region has the DNA TGCAGCGCGACGGGACAGAGCTCCTACAATGAGCAGTTCTTC. Encoded protein: CSATGQSSYNEQFF.

The chain is built from TRBV6-5 and TRBJ1-5, with D perhaps matching TRBD1 (5 bases). The CDR3 totals 14 residues. V lost 8 bases, J lost 0 bases, and 11 bases lay in between. Germline CDR1 reads MNHEY; CDR2 reads SVGAGI. DNA for the CDR3: TGTGCCAGCTGGAGGGGATATAGCAATCAGCCCCAGCATTTT. Translating it yields CASWRGYSNQPQHF.

The chain carries TRBV24-1 and TRBJ1-5; 7 bases map to TRBD1. The ends lost 9 bases at V and 0 bases at J; junction bases unmatched: 16. Germline-derived CDR1 and CDR2 are KGHDR and SFDVKD. CDR3 size: 18 residues. CDR3 in amino acids: CATEDRTMTAHSNQPQHF. CDR3 DNA sequence: TGTGCCACCGAGGACAGGACGATGACGGCGCATAGCAATCAGCCCCAGCATTTT.

This clone has just one count. This rearrangement joins TRBV9 to TRBJ2-2; TRBD2 matches 8 bases. Germline V gene sequence: CDR1 SGDLS, CDR2 YYNGEE. Trimming at V came to 3 bases and at J to 5 bases, leaving 6 bases not matched to a gene. The CDR3 is 15 amino acids. CDR3 nucleotides: TGTGCCAGCAGCGCGACTAGCGTAAGGACCGGGGAGCTGTTTTTT. It specifies CASSATSVRTGELFF.

The J gene is TRBJ1-2, the V gene TRBV10-2; a weak D match, TRBD1 (6 bases). V was cut by 5 bases and J by 7 bases, with 20 bases left in between. Germline V gene lookup returns CDR1 WSHSY and CDR2 SAAADI. The CDR3 extends over 15 amino acids. The CDR3 DNA follows: TGCGCCAGCAGTTCTAGCGGCAGGGGAATAGGTGGCTACACCTTC. Translated: CASSSSGRGIGGYTF.

The chain combines TRBV10-2 with TRBJ1-2; tentatively, D is TRBD1 (6 bases). Germline loops: CDR1 WSHSY, CDR2 SAAADI. CDR3 length: 11 amino acids. Trimming pared 11 bases from V and 6 bases from J, leaving 13 bases between. The CDR3: CALRAGDGYTF. The CDR3 DNA sequence: TGCGCCCTCCGCGCAGGGGATGGCTACACCTTC.

The chain is built from TRBV11-3 and TRBJ1-1; 8 bases align to TRBD1. The CDR3 sequence is 13 residues long. The junction had 2 bases not matched to a gene; V was cut back by 3 bases and J by 5 bases. The germline CDR1 and CDR2 sequences are SGHNT and YENEEA. CDR3 in amino acids: CASSFYRGTEAFF. CDR3 coding DNA: TGTGCCAGCAGCTTTTACAGGGGGACTGAAGCTTTCTTT.

V is TRBV10-3 and J is TRBJ1-5, with 9 bases matching TRBD1. The CDR3 runs 16 residues. The junction had 4 bases not matched to a gene; V was cut back by 1 base and J by 3 bases. CDR1 and CDR2 (germline): ENHRY, SYGVKD. The DNA of the CDR3 is TGTGCCATCAGTGAGTGGGGACAGGGCACCAATCAGCCCCAGCATTTT. Its protein product is CAISEWGQGTNQPQHF.

This chain connects TRBV9 to TRBJ2-1, with D uncertain. Deletions cut 0 bases from V and 6 bases from J, with 13 bases between. The germline V gene has CDR1 SGDLS and CDR2 YYNGEE. This CDR3 contains 15 residues. The CDR3 DNA follows: TGTGCCAGCAGCGTAGAGGTGACTCCCACCAATGAGCAGTTCTTC. It encodes CASSVEVTPTNEQFF. The variable domain in full, with the rest retrieved from reference TRBV9 and TRBJ2-1, is DSGVTQTPKHLITATGQRVTLRCSPRSGDLSVYWYQQSLDQGLQFLIQYYNGEERAKGNILERFSAQQFPDLHSELNLSSLELGDSALYFCASSVEVTPTNEQFFGPGTRLTVL.

This clone was seen only once. The chain couples TRBV3-1 (or the pseudogene TRBV3-2) to TRBJ2-7, with D unclear. The CDR3 is made up of 14 amino acids. Germline V gene lookup returns CDR1 LGHDT and CDR2 YNNKEL (reference sequence). V was pared by 1 base and J by 0 bases, with 7 bases between. CDR3 sequence (DNA): TGTGCCAGCAGCCAAGTATCGAGCTCCTACGAGCAGTACTTC. Protein sequence: CASSQVSSSYEQYF.

The chain carries TRBV6-2 or TRBV6-3 and TRBJ1-2; no clear D. This CDR3 comprises 14 residues. Trimming pared 2 bases from V and 4 bases from J, leaving 11 bases between. CDR1 is MNHEY, CDR2 SVGEGT, per germline. The CDR3 sequence: CASSYKGRSYGYTF. The DNA of the CDR3 is TGTGCCAGCAGTTACAAAGGGAGGAGCTATGGCTACACCTTC.

This clone was seen only a few times. The genes are TRBV6-2 or TRBV6-3 and TRBJ1-1; a weak D match, TRBD1 (6 bases). CDR1 and CDR2 (germline): MNHEY, SVGEGT. This CDR3 spans 16 amino acids. V was clipped by 5 bases and J by 3 bases, with 19 bases between them. The CDR3 sequence: CASSHHFDRIDTEAFF. The CDR3 coding sequence is TGTGCCAGCAGTCACCACTTCGACAGGATAGACACTGAAGCTTTCTTT.

The chain is built from TRBV28 and TRBJ1-2; TRBD1 is a possible D gene (6 bases). Germline V CDR1 and CDR2: MDHEN, SYDVKM. CDR3 length equals 13 residues. Between the trimmed V and J ends, which lost 0 bases and 12 bases, there was a span of 14 bases. The CDR3 DNA reads as TGTGCCAGCAGTTTATGGGCGGACAGAAGGGACACCTTC. Translated: CASSLWADRRDTF.

The rearrangement uses TRBV5-1 and TRBJ2-5; TRBD2 aligns across 8 bases. The CDR3 extends over 15 amino acids. V shed 0 bases, J shed 4 bases, and the junction held 5 bases outside the gene matches. From germline, CDR1 is SGHRS and CDR2 YFSETQ. CDR3 sequence: CASSLGSSGAETQYF. The CDR3 region has the DNA TGCGCCAGCAGCTTGGGTAGTAGCGGGGCAGAGACCCAGTACTTC.

V is TRBV19 and J is TRBJ2-1; D gene unclear. The CDR3 contains 16 residues. Germline values: CDR1 LNHDA, CDR2 SQIVND (reference sequence). V gave up 4 bases and J gave up 4 bases, with 17 bases separating them. CDR3 in DNA: TGTGCCAGTAGTAGATATCACCCGCTATCATACAATGAGCAGTTCTTC. Protein: CASSRYHPLSYNEQFF.

The chain combines TRBV7-9 with TRBJ1-2; D is unresolved. Germline V lookup: CDR1 SEHNR, CDR2 FQNEAQ (reference sequence). There are 13 residues in the CDR3. V was shortened by 2 bases and J by 5 bases, with 9 bases between the two germline ends. CDR3 nucleotide sequence: TGTGCCAGCAGCTTACTGGCAGAATATGGCTACACCTTC. Its translation is CASSLLAEYGYTF.

This clone showed up just once. CDR3 bases: TGTGCCAGCAGCTCCCAAACAGGGGAGGAAAAACTGTTTTTT. Amino acids: CASSSQTGEEKLFF. The chain recombines TRBV5-4 with TRBJ1-4; 7 nucleotides agree with TRBD1. The CDR3 has 14 amino acids. The germline gives CDR1 SGHNT, CDR2 YYREEE (reference sequence). With 3 bases clipped from V and 8 bases from J, the junction kept 7 bases outside the gene matches.

V is TRBV4-1 and J is TRBJ2-5; 8 bases align to TRBD2. The junction had 14 bases not matched to a gene; V was cut back by 3 bases and J by 2 bases. In germline, CDR1 is MGHRA, CDR2 YSYEKL. CDR3 length: 18 amino acids. CDR3 sequence reads: CASSHAGGTIRQQETQYF. The CDR3 region has the DNA TGCGCCAGCAGCCACGCGGGGGGAACCATAAGACAGCAAGAGACCCAGTACTTC.